This passage covers 30 T cell receptor beta chains from one sample sequenced in a study of T-cell reconstitution after alpha-beta-depleted transplantation in children. A library of TCRbeta sequences, prepared with unique molecular identifiers, was generated. MiXCR was run by TCRdb on the PCR reads, yielding one entry per CDR3 protein. The profile shows about 980,000 distinct CDR3 sequences, about 26% of them singletons. Sequencing was performed on PBMCs, mostly from graft donor cells, taken 360 days after TCRalphabeta/CD19-depleted stem cell transplant. These receptors all stem from a boy younger than two who had a stem cell transplant for SCID, so the T cells may come from the graft donor.

This sequence joins TRBV11-3 and TRBJ2-1; TRBD1 agrees at 7 bases. Germline V gene lookup returns CDR1 SGHNT and CDR2 YENEEA. Trimming took 1 base from V and 6 from J; bases not matched to a gene: 6. The CDR3 consists of 15 residues. The CDR3 DNA sequence: TGTGCCAGCAGCTTAGGACAGGGAACCATCAATGAGCAGTTCTTC. Its translation is CASSLGQGTINEQFF.

This chain links TRBV15 with TRBJ1-3; possibly TRBD1 for D (6 bases). The CDR3 extends over 17 amino acids. Germline V gene data show CDR1 as LNHNV and CDR2 as YYDKDF (reference sequence). Deletions cut 2 bases from V and 0 bases from J, with 14 bases between. The CDR3 nucleotides are TGTGCCACCAGCAGACGAGGGGGAACCGTCTCTGGAAACACCATATATTTT. Translation: CATSRRGGTVSGNTIYF.

This clonotype was seen a few times. CDR3 nucleotides: TGTGCCAGCAGTTTGCTAACGGGGATCTATGGCTACACCTTC. Protein product: CASSLLTGIYGYTF. The chain combines TRBV12-3 or TRBV12-4 with TRBJ1-2; D uncertain. CDR3 length equals 14 residues. Trimming cost V 3 bases and J 4 bases, with 12 bases left between them.

A few counts support this clonotype. The V and J genes are TRBV18 and TRBJ2-2; no clear D. CDR3 size: 13 residues. V lost 2 bases and J lost 5, with 6 bases in between. CDR1 and CDR2 (germline): KGHSH, LQKENI. CDR3 sequence reads: CASSPGETGELFF. For the CDR3, the DNA is TGTGCCAGCTCACCAGGAGAGACCGGGGAGCTGTTTTTT.

The chain carries TRBV29-1 and TRBJ2-5; either TRBD1 or TRBD2 may fit D (5 bases each). This CDR3 comprises 14 residues. Trimming stripped 6 bases from V and 2 bases from J, with 16 bases between. The germline V gene has CDR1 SQVTM and CDR2 ANQGSEA. The CDR3 sequence is CSVNPRDRQETQYF. CDR3 nucleotides: TGCAGCGTGAACCCAAGGGACCGACAAGAGACCCAGTACTTC.

The chain carries TRBV7-8 and TRBJ2-7; 15 nucleotides line up with TRBD2. The CDR3 is made up of 16 amino acids. In germline, CDR1 is SGHVS, CDR2 FQNEAQ. The V segment lost 8 bases and the J segment 2 bases; nucleotides outside the gene matches: 7. The CDR3 DNA follows: TGTGCCAGCGCGGGGACTAGCGGGGGGACGGCCTACGAGCAGTACTTC. It yields the protein CASAGTSGGTAYEQYF. Combining the CDR3 with reference TRBV7-8 and TRBJ2-7 gives the whole variable domain GAGVSQSPRYKVAKRGQDVALRCDPISGHVSLFWYQQALGQGPEFLTYFQNEAQLDKSGLPSDRFFAERPEGSVSTLKIQRTQQEDSAVYLCASAGTSGGTAYEQYFGPGTRLTVT.

The table lists this clonotype with a few counts. This chain uses TRBV4-2 with TRBJ2-1; a weak D match, TRBD1 (6 bases). Germline V gene lookup returns CDR1 LGHNA and CDR2 YNFKEQ. The CDR3 is made up of 16 amino acids. Trimming cost V 0 bases and J 3 bases, with 12 bases left between them. The CDR3 loop reads CASSQEGAVSYNEQFF. The DNA of the CDR3 is TGTGCCAGCAGCCAAGAGGGGGCCGTGAGCTACAATGAGCAGTTCTTC.

This chain joins TRBV5-1 and TRBJ2-3; no clear D. V was pared by 4 bases and J by 1 base, with 19 bases between. The CDR3 sequence is 17 residues long. CDR1 is SGHRS, CDR2 YFSETQ, per germline. The DNA for the CDR3 is TGCGCCAGCAGCATCAACCTGGACGGTCCGGGCACAGATACGCAGTATTTT. It encodes CASSINLDGPGTDTQYF. Variable domain in full (rest from reference TRBV5-1 and TRBJ2-3): KAGVTQTPRYLIKTRGQQVTLSCSPISGHRSVSWYQQTPGQGLQFLFEYFSETQRNKGNFPGRFSGRQFSNSRSEMNVSTLELGDSALYLCASSINLDGPGTDTQYFGPGTRLTVL.

V usage is TRBV7-2 and J usage is TRBJ2-3; TRBD2 matches at 12 bases. The CDR3 runs 18 residues. The germline V gene encodes CDR1 SGHTA and CDR2 FQGNSA. The junction had 10 bases not matched to a gene; V was cut back by 1 base and J by 5 bases. DNA for the CDR3: TGTGCCAGCAGCTTAGTGCGGCTAGCGGGGGGGCCTAAAGATACGCAGTATTTT. Amino acids: CASSLVRLAGGPKDTQYF.

In DNA form, the CDR3 reads TGTGCCATCAGTGATTCGGGGAACGAGCAGTACTTC. It codes for CAISDSGNEQYF. The V and J genes are TRBV10-3 and TRBJ2-7; a weak D match, TRBD2 (5 bases). Per the germline V gene, CDR1 is ENHRY and CDR2 is SYGVKD. Trimming left V 3 bases short and J 5 bases short, with 8 bases between. The CDR3 is made up of 12 amino acids.

The gene calls are TRBV19 and TRBJ2-2, with D unclear. CDR3 length: 13 residues. Deletions cut 1 base from V and 13 bases from J, with 13 bases between. Germline V gene lookup returns CDR1 LNHDA and CDR2 SQIVND (reference sequence). The CDR3 nucleotides read TGTGCCAGTAGTATAGCGCGAACAAACCGGCTGTTTTTT. It specifies CASSIARTNRLFF.

This clonotype was picked up a small number of times. The V call is TRBV6-5, the J call TRBJ2-1; a weak D match, TRBD2 (7 bases). The CDR3 totals 19 residues. Trimming cost V 0 bases and J 0 bases, with 18 bases left between them. Germline-derived CDR1 and CDR2 are MNHEY and SVGAGI. The CDR3 DNA reads TGTGCCAGCAGTTACTCAGTAGCGACCGCGGGGGCCTCCTACAATGAGCAGTTCTTC. Amino acid sequence: CASSYSVATAGASYNEQFF.

This clonotype came up a few times. The CDR3, as DNA: TGTGCCAGCAGTAAGACCCGGGCACCTGACGGGGAGCTGTTTTTT. Translation: CASSKTRAPDGELFF. The chain uses TRBV12-3 or TRBV12-4 and TRBJ2-2; D is undetermined. V gave up 5 bases and J gave up 7 bases, with 17 bases separating them. The CDR3 has 15 residues.

The chain has TRBV7-9 and TRBJ2-1; 8 bases fit TRBD1. The CDR3 runs 15 residues. The junction had 9 bases not matched to a gene; V was cut back by 2 bases and J by 9 bases. Germline V gene lookup returns CDR1 SEHNR and CDR2 FQNEAQ (reference sequence). The CDR3 sequence: CASSLQGATPSEQFF. The CDR3 coding sequence is TGTGCCAGCAGCTTACAGGGGGCCACCCCCAGTGAGCAGTTCTTC.

This clonotype occurred a few times. J is TRBJ1-2 and V is TRBV20-1; D possibly corresponds to TRBD1 (5 bases). This CDR3 comprises 13 residues. In germline, CDR1 is DFQATT, CDR2 SNEGSKA (reference sequence). Trimming stripped 3 bases from V and 4 bases from J, with 12 bases between. The CDR3: CSASGEGPYGYTF. The CDR3 DNA sequence: TGCAGTGCTAGTGGCGAGGGGCCCTATGGCTACACCTTC.

This sequence joins TRBV10-3 and TRBJ2-3, with a weak D call TRBD2 (5 bases). Germline loops: CDR1 ENHRY, CDR2 SYGVKD. The CDR3 is made up of 16 amino acids. Deletions cut 5 bases from V and 3 bases from J, with 18 bases between. The CDR3 region is CAISSPDNRGTDTQYF. CDR3 DNA sequence: TGTGCCATCAGTAGCCCCGACAACCGGGGAACAGATACGCAGTATTTT.

This clonotype has only a few counts. The chain recombines TRBV9 with TRBJ2-5; no firm D call. Trimming left V 0 bases short and J 5 bases short, with 11 bases between. Per germline, CDR1 SGDLS and CDR2 YYNGEE. This CDR3 is 14 amino acids long. The CDR3 DNA sequence: TGTGCCAGCAGCGTAGAAGGTAGTCGGGAGACCCAGTACTTC. Translating gives CASSVEGSRETQYF.

The V and J genes are TRBV24-1 and TRBJ1-5, with D unresolved. CDR1 is KGHDR and CDR2 is SFDVKD in the germline V gene. This CDR3 has 14 amino acids. Trimming cost V 1 base and J 1 base, with 4 bases left between them. This CDR3 is CATSDLESNQPQHF. The CDR3 bases are TGTGCCACCAGTGATTTAGAGAGCAATCAGCCCCAGCATTTT.

CDR3 sequence: CASSSLGFGQGNYNEQFF. The CDR3 nucleotides read TGTGCCAGCAGTTCCTTGGGCTTCGGGCAAGGCAACTACAATGAGCAGTTCTTC. The V and J genes are TRBV12-3 or TRBV12-4 and TRBJ2-1; unclear D gene. Trimming cost V 4 bases and J 3 bases, with 22 bases left between them. CDR3 length equals 18 residues.

The chain recombines TRBV27 with TRBJ1-1; 8 bases map to TRBD1. Germline assignment: CDR1 MNHEY and CDR2 SMNVEV (reference sequence). This CDR3 contains 15 residues. Trimming removed 3 bases from V and 4 bases from J; junction bases left unmatched: 7. The CDR3 here is CASSLTGVGRTEAFF. CDR3 DNA: TGTGCCAGCAGTTTGACAGGGGTCGGGCGCACTGAAGCTTTCTTT.

In its sample, this clonotype was seen a few times. The chain recombines TRBV7-2 with TRBJ1-2; 7 nucleotides match TRBD1. V was clipped by 5 bases and J by 4 bases; unmatched bases: 10. The CDR3 covers 15 residues. CDR1 and CDR2 (germline): SGHTA, FQGNSA. The CDR3 DNA reads TGTGCCAGCAGCCGCGGGACAGCATCATTCTATGGCTACACCTTC. It encodes CASSRGTASFYGYTF.

The rearrangement uses TRBV18 and TRBJ2-3, with D tentatively TRBD2 (5 bases). CDR1 and CDR2 (germline): KGHSH, LQKENI. The V gene lost 0 bases and the J gene lost 5 bases, with 12 bases spanning the gap. The CDR3 is 15 amino acids. In DNA form, the CDR3 reads TGTGCCAGCTCACCACCAGGACTCGGCCTAGATACGCAGTATTTT. This gives the protein CASSPPGLGLDTQYF. Based on the CDR3 plus reference TRBV18 and TRBJ2-3, the full variable domain is NAGVMQNPRHLVRRRGQEARLRCSPMKGHSHVYWYRQLPEEGLKFMVYLQKENIIDESGMPKERFSAEFPKEGPSILRIQQVVRGDSAAYFCASSPPGLGLDTQYFGPGTRLTVL.

The chain employs TRBV12-3 or TRBV12-4 and TRBJ2-3; D is unclear. This CDR3 has 17 amino acids. The V end was cut by 4 bases, the J end by 0 bases, with 17 bases between. CDR3 region: CASSSPRTETSTDTQYF. The CDR3 DNA reads TGTGCCAGCAGTTCCCCTAGGACGGAGACTAGCACAGATACGCAGTATTTT.

The DNA for the CDR3 is TGTGCCAGCAGCAAGATGCGGGGGGCAGATACGCAGTATTTT. Its translation: CASSKMRGADTQYF. The chain couples TRBV7-2 to TRBJ2-3; 8 positions match TRBD2. The CDR3 is made up of 14 amino acids. Losses at the gene ends were 5 bases for V and 4 bases for J; bases not matched to a gene: 5. The germline V gene has CDR1 SGHTA and CDR2 FQGNSA.

Only a few counts were recorded for this clonotype. The CDR3 spells CASNPLGADPYEQYF. In DNA, the CDR3 is TGTGCCAGCAACCCCTTAGGGGCGGACCCCTACGAGCAGTACTTC. The gene calls are TRBV7-2 and TRBJ2-7; D perhaps matches TRBD1 (5 bases). The CDR3 has 15 amino acids. Trimming took 7 bases from V and 2 from J, leaving 18 bases between them. The V gene's germline CDR1 is SGHTA and CDR2 FQGNSA.

The chain uses TRBV14 and TRBJ2-1; D is perhaps TRBD1 (6 bases). In germline, CDR1 is SGHDN, CDR2 FVKESK. CDR3 size: 12 residues. V was pared by 3 bases and J by 12 bases, with 12 bases between. This CDR3 is CASSHRTARQFF. The CDR3 nucleotides are TGTGCCAGCAGCCATCGGACAGCCCGGCAGTTCTTC.

This clonotype was picked up many times. This chain joins TRBV4-1 and TRBJ2-1, with D unresolved. Germline CDR1 and CDR2: MGHRA and YSYEKL. The CDR3 totals 14 residues. Trimming pared 4 bases from V and 4 bases from J, leaving 11 bases between. This CDR3 reads CASSPGPLYNEQFF. CDR3 DNA: TGCGCCAGCAGCCCCGGACCTCTTTACAATGAGCAGTTCTTC.

This chain connects TRBV6-2 or TRBV6-3 to TRBJ2-3; D possibly corresponds to TRBD2 (6 bases). Germline V gene lookup returns CDR1 MNHEY and CDR2 SVGEGT. The V and J ends lost 5 bases and 9 bases respectively, with 18 bases between them. There are 14 residues in the CDR3. The CDR3 DNA follows: TGTGCCAGCAGTGGGGACTGGGGCTATTCGACGCAGTATTTT. As protein: CASSGDWGYSTQYF.

This rearrangement joins TRBV5-5 to TRBJ2-7, with D tentatively TRBD2 (6 bases). Germline V gene lookup returns CDR1 SGHKS and CDR2 YYEKEE (reference sequence). V was clipped by 1 base and J by 2 bases, with 16 bases between them. The CDR3 totals 16 residues. CDR3 in amino acids: CASSLLTGTGAYEQYF. Written as DNA, the CDR3 is TGTGCCAGCAGCTTGCTTACCGGGACGGGAGCCTACGAGCAGTACTTC.

This clonotype has more than one count but fewer than ten. At one of its ends the junction is not consistent with the germline gene, which may arise from a read error. The chain recombines TRBV2 with TRBJ1-2; D ambiguous. This CDR3 has 13 amino acids. Germline loops: CDR1 SNHLY, CDR2 FYNNEI. Written as DNA, the CDR3 is TGTGCCAGCAGGGAAGGGATTGGGGATGGCTACACCTTC. It is translated as CASREGIGDGYTF.